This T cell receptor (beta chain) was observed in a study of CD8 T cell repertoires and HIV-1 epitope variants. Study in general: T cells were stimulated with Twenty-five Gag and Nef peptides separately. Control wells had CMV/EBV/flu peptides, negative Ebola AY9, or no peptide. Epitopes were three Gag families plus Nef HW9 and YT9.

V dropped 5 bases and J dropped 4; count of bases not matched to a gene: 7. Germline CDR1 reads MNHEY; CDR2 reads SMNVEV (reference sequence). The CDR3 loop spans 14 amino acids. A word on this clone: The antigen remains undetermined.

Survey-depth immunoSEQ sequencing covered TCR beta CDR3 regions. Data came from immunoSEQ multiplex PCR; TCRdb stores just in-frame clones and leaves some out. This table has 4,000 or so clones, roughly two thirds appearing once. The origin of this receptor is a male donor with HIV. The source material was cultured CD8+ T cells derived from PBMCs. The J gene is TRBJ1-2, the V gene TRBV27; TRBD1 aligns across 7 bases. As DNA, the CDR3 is TGTGCCAGCAGTCCTGGACAGGCCCTCTATGGCTACACCTTC. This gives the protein CASSPGQALYGYTF.